This T cell receptor (beta chain) was profiled in a study of blood T cell repertoires in COVID-19. Study information: Material from acute and convalescent COVID-19 was sourced from the United States, Italy and Spain.

The assay was immunoSEQ multiplex PCR, and TCRdb's table has in-frame clones only and misses some. The table lists 200,000 or so clones, 89% of them singletons, with more than 5.5% in the top ten. The CDR3 totals 14 residues. The V and J ends lost 0 bases and 9 bases respectively, with 15 bases between them. Germline V gene sequence: CDR1 GTSNPN, CDR2 SVGIG (reference sequence). The TCR originated in a man aged 55 to 70 who had recovered from COVID-19. This chain joins TRBV30 and TRBJ1-5, with D perhaps matching TRBD1 (5 bases). Source material: peripheral blood. The CDR3: CAWSVGQGNLPQHF. CDR3 bases: TGTGCCTGGAGTGTAGGGCAGGGAAATTTGCCCCAGCATTTT.